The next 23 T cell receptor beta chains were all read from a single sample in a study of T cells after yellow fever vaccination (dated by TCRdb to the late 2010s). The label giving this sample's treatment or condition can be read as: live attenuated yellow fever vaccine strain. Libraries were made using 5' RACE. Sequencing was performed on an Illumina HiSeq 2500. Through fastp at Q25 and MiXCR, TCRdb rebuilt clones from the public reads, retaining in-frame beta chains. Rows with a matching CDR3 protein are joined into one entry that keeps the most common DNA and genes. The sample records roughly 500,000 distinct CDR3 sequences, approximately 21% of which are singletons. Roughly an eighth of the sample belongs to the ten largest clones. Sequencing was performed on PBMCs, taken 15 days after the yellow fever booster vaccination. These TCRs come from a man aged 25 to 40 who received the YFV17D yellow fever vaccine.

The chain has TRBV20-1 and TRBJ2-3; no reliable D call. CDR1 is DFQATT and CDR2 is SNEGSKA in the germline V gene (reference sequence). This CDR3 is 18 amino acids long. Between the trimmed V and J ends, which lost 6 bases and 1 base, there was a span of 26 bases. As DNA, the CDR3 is TGCAGTGCGCCAATACGAGGCTATCTAGGATTCGGCACAGATACGCAGTATTTT. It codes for CSAPIRGYLGFGTDTQYF.

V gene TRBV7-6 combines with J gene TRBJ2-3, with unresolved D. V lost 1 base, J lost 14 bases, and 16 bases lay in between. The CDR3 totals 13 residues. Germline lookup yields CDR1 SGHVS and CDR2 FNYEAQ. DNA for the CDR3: TGTGCCAGCAGCTTAGAAACCGGCGGAACAACGTATTTT. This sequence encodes CASSLETGGTTYF.

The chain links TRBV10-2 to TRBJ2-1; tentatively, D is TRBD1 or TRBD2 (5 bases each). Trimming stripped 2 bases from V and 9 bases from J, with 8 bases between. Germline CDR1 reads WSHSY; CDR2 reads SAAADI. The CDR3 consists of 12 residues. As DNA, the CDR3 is TGCGCCAGCAGTGAGGTTGGGGGTGAGCAGTTCTTC. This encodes CASSEVGGEQFF.

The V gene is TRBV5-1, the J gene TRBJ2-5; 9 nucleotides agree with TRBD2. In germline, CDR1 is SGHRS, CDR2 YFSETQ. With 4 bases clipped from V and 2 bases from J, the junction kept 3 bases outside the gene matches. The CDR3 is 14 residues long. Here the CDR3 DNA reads TGCGCCAGCAGCGATACTAGCGGGCAAGAGACCCAGTACTTC. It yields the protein CASSDTSGQETQYF.

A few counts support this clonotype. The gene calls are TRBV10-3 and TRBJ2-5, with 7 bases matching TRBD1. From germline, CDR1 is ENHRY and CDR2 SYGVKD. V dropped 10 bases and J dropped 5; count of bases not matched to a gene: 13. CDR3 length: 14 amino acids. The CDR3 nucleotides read TGTGCCACCGATAGACAGGGCGGACGCGAGACCCAGTACTTC. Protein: CATDRQGGRETQYF.

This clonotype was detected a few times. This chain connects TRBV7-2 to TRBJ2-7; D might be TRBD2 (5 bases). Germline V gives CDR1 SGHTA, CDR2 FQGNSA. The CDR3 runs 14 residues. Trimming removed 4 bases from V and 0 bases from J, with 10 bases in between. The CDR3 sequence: CASSYMRASYEQYF. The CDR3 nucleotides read TGTGCCAGCAGCTACATGAGGGCCTCCTACGAGCAGTACTTC.

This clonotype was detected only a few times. The CDR3 DNA sequence: TGCGCCAGCAGCTTGGTTGGGGACCAAGAGACCCAGTACTTC. It translates to CASSLVGDQETQYF. This rearrangement joins TRBV5-1 to TRBJ2-5; D call uncertain. V was cut by 0 bases and J by 0 bases, with 6 bases left in between. There are 14 residues in the CDR3. Germline V gene sequence: CDR1 SGHRS, CDR2 YFSETQ.

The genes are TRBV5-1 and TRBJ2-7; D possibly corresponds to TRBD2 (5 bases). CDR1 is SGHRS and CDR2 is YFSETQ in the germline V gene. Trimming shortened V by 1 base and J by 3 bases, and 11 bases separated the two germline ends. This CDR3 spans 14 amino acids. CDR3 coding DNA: TGCGCCAGCAGCTTGAACCCCGGGAACTACGAGCAGTACTTC. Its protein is CASSLNPGNYEQYF.

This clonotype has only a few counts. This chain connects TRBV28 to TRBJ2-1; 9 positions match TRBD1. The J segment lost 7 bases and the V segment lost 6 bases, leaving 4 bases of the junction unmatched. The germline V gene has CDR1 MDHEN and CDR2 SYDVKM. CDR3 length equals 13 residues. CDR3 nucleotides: TGTGCCAGCAGGGGACAGGGCTGGAATGAGCAGTTCTTC. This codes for CASRGQGWNEQFF.

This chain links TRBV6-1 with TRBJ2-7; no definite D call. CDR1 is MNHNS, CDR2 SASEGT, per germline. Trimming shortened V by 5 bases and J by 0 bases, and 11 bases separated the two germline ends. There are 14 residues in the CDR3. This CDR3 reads CASSPTKSSYEQYF. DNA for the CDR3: TGTGCCAGCAGTCCTACCAAAAGCTCCTACGAGCAGTACTTC.

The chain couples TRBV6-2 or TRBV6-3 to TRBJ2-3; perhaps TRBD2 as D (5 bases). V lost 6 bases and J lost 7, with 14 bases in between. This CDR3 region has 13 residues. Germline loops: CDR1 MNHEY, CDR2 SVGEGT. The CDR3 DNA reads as TGTGCCAGCAGCATCAAAAGGACTTATACGCAGTATTTT. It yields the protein CASSIKRTYTQYF.

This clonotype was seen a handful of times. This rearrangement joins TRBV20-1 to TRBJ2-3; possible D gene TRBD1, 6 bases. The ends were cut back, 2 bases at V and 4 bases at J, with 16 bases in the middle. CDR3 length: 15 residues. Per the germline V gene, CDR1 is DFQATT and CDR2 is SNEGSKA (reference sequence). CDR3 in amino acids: CSARTQGVLADTQYF. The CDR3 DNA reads TGCAGTGCTAGAACACAGGGTGTTTTAGCAGATACGCAGTATTTT.

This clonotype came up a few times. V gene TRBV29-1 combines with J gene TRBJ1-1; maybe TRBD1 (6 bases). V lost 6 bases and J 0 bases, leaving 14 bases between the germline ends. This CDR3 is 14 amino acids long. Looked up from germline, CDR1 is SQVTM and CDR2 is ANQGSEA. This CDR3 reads CSVPPGQMNTEAFF. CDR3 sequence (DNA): TGCAGCGTCCCCCCGGGACAAATGAACACTGAAGCTTTCTTT.

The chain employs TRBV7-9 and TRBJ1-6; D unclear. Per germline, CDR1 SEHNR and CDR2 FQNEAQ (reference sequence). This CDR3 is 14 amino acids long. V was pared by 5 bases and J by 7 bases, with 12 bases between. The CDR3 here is CASSPAIGNSPLHF. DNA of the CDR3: TGTGCCAGCAGCCCAGCCATAGGCAATTCACCCCTCCACTTT.

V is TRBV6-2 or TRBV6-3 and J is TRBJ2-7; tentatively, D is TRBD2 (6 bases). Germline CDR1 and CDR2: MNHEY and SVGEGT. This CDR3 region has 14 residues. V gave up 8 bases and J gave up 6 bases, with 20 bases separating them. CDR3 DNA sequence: TGTGCCAGCTTGGTCCAACCGTCGGGGGTCGAGCAGTACTTC. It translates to CASLVQPSGVEQYF.

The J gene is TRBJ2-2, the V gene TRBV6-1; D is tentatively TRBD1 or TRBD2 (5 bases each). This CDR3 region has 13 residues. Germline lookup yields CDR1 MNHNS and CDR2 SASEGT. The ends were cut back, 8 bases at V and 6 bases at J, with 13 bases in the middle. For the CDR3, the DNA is TGTGCCAGCGGCCGGGGCCATCCCGGGGAGCTGTTTTTT. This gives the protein CASGRGHPGELFF.

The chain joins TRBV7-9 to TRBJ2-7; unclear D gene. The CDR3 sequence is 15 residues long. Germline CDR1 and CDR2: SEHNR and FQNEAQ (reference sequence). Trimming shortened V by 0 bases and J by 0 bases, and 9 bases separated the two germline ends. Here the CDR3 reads CASSLADVSSYEQYF. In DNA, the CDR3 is TGTGCCAGCAGCTTAGCCGACGTCAGCTCCTACGAGCAGTACTTC.

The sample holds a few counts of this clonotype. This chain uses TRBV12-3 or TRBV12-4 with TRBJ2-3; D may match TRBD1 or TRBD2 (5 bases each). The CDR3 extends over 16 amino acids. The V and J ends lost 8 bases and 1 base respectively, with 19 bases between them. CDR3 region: CASAFSGQRGTDTQYF. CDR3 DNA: TGTGCCAGCGCCTTTTCAGGGCAGAGGGGCACAGATACGCAGTATTTT.

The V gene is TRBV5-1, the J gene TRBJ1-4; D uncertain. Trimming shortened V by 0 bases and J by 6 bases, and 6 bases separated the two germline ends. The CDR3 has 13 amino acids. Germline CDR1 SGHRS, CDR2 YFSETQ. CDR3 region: CASSLEADEKLFF. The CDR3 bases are TGCGCCAGCAGCTTGGAGGCAGATGAAAAACTGTTTTTT. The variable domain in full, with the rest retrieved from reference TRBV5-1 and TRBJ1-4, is KAGVTQTPRYLIKTRGQQVTLSCSPISGHRSVSWYQQTPGQGLQFLFEYFSETQRNKGNFPGRFSGRQFSNSRSEMNVSTLELGDSALYLCASSLEADEKLFFGSGTQLSVL.

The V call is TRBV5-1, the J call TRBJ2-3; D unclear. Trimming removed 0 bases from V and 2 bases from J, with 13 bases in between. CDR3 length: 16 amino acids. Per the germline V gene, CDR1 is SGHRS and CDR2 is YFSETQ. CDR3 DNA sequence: TGCGCCAGCAGCTTGGCCGTTGCTTACCCCACAGATACGCAGTATTTT. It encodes CASSLAVAYPTDTQYF.

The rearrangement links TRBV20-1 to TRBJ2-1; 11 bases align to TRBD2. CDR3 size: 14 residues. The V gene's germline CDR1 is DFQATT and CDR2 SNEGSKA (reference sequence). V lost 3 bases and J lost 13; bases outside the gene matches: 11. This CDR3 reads CSASREVAGGSQFF. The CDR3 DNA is TGCAGTGCTAGTCGGGAAGTAGCGGGAGGGTCCCAGTTCTTC.

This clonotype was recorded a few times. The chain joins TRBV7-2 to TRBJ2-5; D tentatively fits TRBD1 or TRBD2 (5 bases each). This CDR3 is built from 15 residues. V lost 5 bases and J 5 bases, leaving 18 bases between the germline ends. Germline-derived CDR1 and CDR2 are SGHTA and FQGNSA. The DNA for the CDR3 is TGTGCCAGCAGCACAAAGGGACCAGCGGTTGAGACCCAGTACTTC. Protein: CASSTKGPAVETQYF. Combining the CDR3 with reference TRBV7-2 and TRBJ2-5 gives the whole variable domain GAGVSQSPSNKVTEKGKDVELRCDPISGHTALYWYRQSLGQGLEFLIYFQGNSAPDKSGLPSDRFSAERTGGSVSTLTIQRTQQEDSAVYLCASSTKGPAVETQYFGPGTRLLVL.

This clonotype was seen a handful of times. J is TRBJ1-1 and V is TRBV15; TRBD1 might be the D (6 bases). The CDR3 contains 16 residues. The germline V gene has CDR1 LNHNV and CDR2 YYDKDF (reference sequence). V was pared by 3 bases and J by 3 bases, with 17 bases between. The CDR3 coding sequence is TGTGCCACCAGCAGGTCTTACAGGGAAGGGGACACTGAAGCTTTCTTT. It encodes CATSRSYREGDTEAFF.